In its sample, the clone carrying this TCR beta chain was seen once. TCRdb's copy holds only in-frame clones and misses some; the assay was immunoSEQ multiplex PCR. The sample lists 53,000 or so clones, 80% to 90% occurring once. The data originate from a study of radiotherapy plus CTLA-4 blockade in lung cancer. The source of this sequence is a human donor with non-small cell lung cancer that progressed on radiotherapy plus ipilimumab. Some clones in this sample may be carry-over from other donors' samples. The source material was peripheral blood, sampled from a patient treated with radiotherapy plus ipilimumab.

This chain's CDR3 is CATSPGGLAGTGANVLTF. CDR3 bases: TGTGCCACCAGCCCTGGCGGACTAGCGGGAACTGGGGCCAACGTCCTGACTTTC. The V call is TRBV15, the J call TRBJ2-6; 12 nucleotides agree with TRBD2. Germline V lookup: CDR1 LNHNV, CDR2 YYDKDF (reference sequence). Trimming cost V 5 bases and J 2 bases; bases outside gene matches: 7. The CDR3 has 18 residues.